These 32 T cell receptor beta chains were all obtained from the same sample, sequenced in a study. TCRdb itself ran the 5' RACE reads through MiXCR, one entry per CDR3 protein. Of about 11,000 distinct CDR3 sequences listed, 47% were seen once; the top ten hold around 12%. What was sequenced was tumor-infiltrating naive CD4+ T cells sorted from the breast tumor. The subset: naive CD4+ T cells, CD4+CD45RA+CD25-. The origin of the receptors is a female donor with breast cancer.

This clonotype was detected a few times. V is TRBV20-1 and J is TRBJ2-2, with TRBD1 matching 8 bases. The CDR3 covers 13 residues. V was clipped by 6 bases and J by 1 base; unmatched bases: 1. Germline CDR1 and CDR2: DFQATT and SNEGSKA (reference sequence). The CDR3 loop is CSAGQGNTGELFF. The CDR3 region has the DNA TGCAGTGCCGGACAGGGGAACACCGGGGAGCTGTTTTTT.

This sequence joins TRBV4-3 and TRBJ2-3; D gene ambiguous. Germline values: CDR1 LGHNA, CDR2 YSLEER. This CDR3 spans 19 amino acids. Trimming pared 0 bases from V and 0 bases from J, leaving 19 bases between. This chain's CDR3 is CASSQDPPHGSSSTDTQYF. The CDR3 coding sequence is TGCGCCAGCAGCCAAGATCCGCCTCATGGATCATCTAGCACAGATACGCAGTATTTT.

The rearrangement uses TRBV5-6 and TRBJ2-5; no reliable D call. Germline assignment: CDR1 SGHDT and CDR2 YYEEEE. CDR3 length: 11 amino acids. Trimming cost V 2 bases and J 5 bases, with 4 bases left between them. CDR3 in DNA: TGTGCCAGCAGCTTCTCTGAGACCCAGTACTTC. Its translation: CASSFSETQYF.

The table lists this clonotype with a few counts. This sequence joins TRBV6-1 and TRBJ1-2; no reliable D call. The CDR3 has 11 residues. V lost 4 bases, J lost 1 base, and 1 base lay in between. CDR1 is MNHNS, CDR2 SASEGT, per germline. CDR3 protein: CASSVNYGYTF. The DNA for the CDR3 is TGTGCCAGCAGTGTTAACTATGGCTACACCTTC.

The chain recombines TRBV30 with TRBJ2-7, with 9 positions matching TRBD2. J was trimmed by 6 bases and V by 0 bases; bases with no gene match: 15. CDR3 length: 17 amino acids. In germline, CDR1 is GTSNPN, CDR2 SVGIG (reference sequence). The CDR3 sequence: CAWSVIPRGRAPFEQYF. The CDR3 DNA sequence: TGTGCCTGGAGTGTAATCCCCCGCGGGAGGGCCCCCTTCGAGCAGTACTTC.

The chain joins TRBV3-1 to TRBJ1-2; a weak D match, TRBD1 (5 bases). Germline V CDR1 and CDR2: LGHDT, YNNKEL (reference sequence). This CDR3 has 13 amino acids. Trimming shortened V by 4 bases and J by 6 bases, and 12 bases separated the two germline ends. The CDR3 nucleotides are TGTGCCAGCAGCCTTATCGAGGGGCATGGCTACACCTTC. Amino acids: CASSLIEGHGYTF.

This clonotype was counted a few times. The rearrangement joins TRBV12-2 to TRBJ2-2; the table's D gene call, TRBD2, was not cross checked with the DNA. TRBV12-2 is labeled a pseudogene. The CDR3 extends over 18 amino acids. The CDR3 DNA reads as TGTGCAAGTCGCTTAGCGTACAACGGGAGCGGGTGCACCGGGGAGCTGTTTTTT. Translating it yields CASRLAYNGSGCTGELFF.

In this sample, this clonotype turned up once. The chain is built from TRBV5-1 and TRBJ2-5; 8 nucleotides match TRBD1. Germline V gene data show CDR1 as SGHRS and CDR2 as YFSETQ. The CDR3 length is 16 residues. V trimming: 0 bases; J trimming: 5 bases; junction bases outside the gene matches: 9. The CDR3 here is CASSLEQGETGETQYF. The CDR3 region has the DNA TGCGCCAGCAGCTTGGAACAGGGGGAGACGGGGGAGACCCAGTACTTC.

This sequence joins TRBV6-2 or TRBV6-3 and TRBJ2-7; possibly TRBD2 for D (5 bases). The CDR3 consists of 16 residues. Deletions cut 6 bases from V and 1 base from J, with 19 bases between. Germline V gene sequence: CDR1 MNHEY, CDR2 SVGEGT. The CDR3 nucleotides read TGTGCCAGCAGCCCCGGGGTCGATTTCGGTTCCTACGAGCAGTACTTC. Encoded protein: CASSPGVDFGSYEQYF.

This clonotype came up a few times. The chain joins TRBV12-3 or TRBV12-4 to TRBJ1-2, with D perhaps TRBD1 (5 bases). V dropped 6 bases and J dropped 10 bases, with 18 bases sitting between them. The CDR3 totals 13 residues. CDR3 sequence (DNA): TGTGCCAGCAGCCAGGGACGAAGTACGGACTACACCTTC. Encoded protein: CASSQGRSTDYTF.

The genes are TRBV5-1 and TRBJ2-3; D perhaps matches TRBD1 (6 bases). Germline V gene data show CDR1 as SGHRS and CDR2 as YFSETQ. The CDR3 has 13 residues. V gave up 4 bases and J gave up 4 bases, with 10 bases separating them. The CDR3 sequence is CASSGSGADTQYF. In DNA, the CDR3 is TGCGCCAGCAGCGGGTCAGGGGCAGATACGCAGTATTTT. Looking up the rest from reference TRBV5-1 and TRBJ2-3 gives the full variable domain: KAGVTQTPRYLIKTRGQQVTLSCSPISGHRSVSWYQQTPGQGLQFLFEYFSETQRNKGNFPGRFSGRQFSNSRSEMNVSTLELGDSALYLCASSGSGADTQYFGPGTRLTVL.

The chain uses TRBV7-2 and TRBJ2-4; TRBD2 is a possible D gene (6 bases). This CDR3 comprises 14 residues. Germline CDR1 reads SGHTA; CDR2 reads FQGNSA. Trimming removed 2 bases at V and 9 bases at J, with 14 bases between. The CDR3 loop is CASSLTTSSVIQYF. CDR3 DNA sequence: TGTGCCAGCAGCTTAACAACTAGCTCGGTCATTCAGTACTTC.

This clonotype turned up a few times. The chain combines TRBV5-1 with TRBJ1-1; TRBD1 is a possible D gene (6 bases). This CDR3 region has 14 residues. V lost 3 bases to trimming and J lost 0 bases, with 9 bases between them. The germline V gene encodes CDR1 SGHRS and CDR2 YFSETQ. The CDR3 DNA is TGCGCCAGCAGCTCGGACAGCTTGAACACTGAAGCTTTCTTT. Its protein is CASSSDSLNTEAFF.

The rearrangement uses TRBV19 and TRBJ1-1, with D possibly being TRBD1 (5 bases). Trimming shortened V by 7 bases and J by 2 bases, and 17 bases separated the two germline ends. The CDR3 runs 15 residues. In germline, CDR1 is LNHDA, CDR2 SQIVND (reference sequence). The CDR3 is CASKYPRDGNTEAFF. The DNA for the CDR3 is TGTGCCAGTAAATATCCCCGGGACGGTAACACTGAAGCTTTCTTT.

The chain uses TRBV12-3 or TRBV12-4 and TRBJ2-7; TRBD2 might be the D (5 bases). V was shortened by 6 bases and J by 0 bases, with 9 bases between the two germline ends. The CDR3 length is 13 residues. CDR3 DNA: TGTGCCAGCAGGTCCCGGGACTCCTACGAGCAGTACGTC. It encodes CASRSRDSYEQYV.

The V and J genes are TRBV7-2 and TRBJ2-1; 9 bases are a match to TRBD2. The CDR3 loop spans 15 amino acids. Trimming cost V 3 bases and J 8 bases; bases outside gene matches: 8. Germline CDR1 reads SGHTA; CDR2 reads FQGNSA. CDR3 protein: CASSFRVAGDYEQFF. DNA of the CDR3: TGTGCCAGCAGCTTTCGAGTAGCGGGAGACTATGAGCAGTTCTTC.

This clonotype occurred a few times. This chain joins TRBV7-2 and TRBJ2-1; D ambiguous. V was trimmed by 5 bases and J by 5 bases, leaving 13 bases between them. CDR3 length: 14 amino acids. CDR1 is SGHTA and CDR2 is FQGNSA in the germline V gene. CDR3: CASSTGLFDNEQFF. The CDR3 DNA sequence: TGTGCCAGCAGCACCGGGCTATTTGACAATGAGCAGTTCTTC.

This rearrangement joins TRBV6-5 to TRBJ1-2; TRBD1 agrees at 10 bases. Germline V gives CDR1 MNHEY, CDR2 SVGAGI. V was pared by 6 bases and J by 4 bases, with 5 bases of the junction left unmatched. The CDR3 consists of 14 residues. CDR3 in amino acids: CASRRGTGAYGYTF. CDR3 DNA: TGTGCCAGCAGGAGAGGGACAGGGGCCTATGGCTACACCTTC.

CDR3 loop: CSVRGTGMGEQYV. CDR3 nucleotides: TGCAGTGTTAGGGGGACAGGGATGGGAGAGCAGTACGTC. The J gene is TRBJ2-7, the V gene TRBV20-1; TRBD1 matches 9 bases. From germline, CDR1 is DFQATT and CDR2 SNEGSKA (reference sequence). The length of the CDR3 is 13 residues. With 7 bases clipped from V and 7 bases from J, the junction kept 11 bases outside the gene matches.

This clonotype has only a few counts. J is TRBJ1-1 and V is TRBV6-2 or TRBV6-3; 7 bases fit TRBD1. The junction had 11 bases not matched to a gene; V was cut back by 9 bases and J by 1 base. Germline CDR1 and CDR2: MNHEY and SVGEGT. The CDR3 extends over 15 amino acids. For the CDR3, the DNA is TGTGCCAGTCAAAGAGAGACAGGGAGGAACACTGAAGCTTTCTTT. Its translation: CASQRETGRNTEAFF.

Note on this clonotype: No conserved phenylalanine or tryptophan ends this CDR3, so it is likely a read error. The chain combines TRBV12-3 or TRBV12-4 with TRBJ1-2; weak D call: TRBD1 (6 bases). This CDR3 contains 12 residues. V was trimmed by 8 bases and J by 7 bases, leaving 14 bases between them. This chain's CDR3 is CASGNRVTGYTS. For the CDR3, the DNA is TGTGCCAGCGGCAACAGGGTCACTGGCTACACCTCC.

This chain uses TRBV20-1 with TRBJ2-3; maybe TRBD1 (5 bases). The CDR3 runs to 11 residues. Germline CDR1 DFQATT, CDR2 SNEGSKA (reference sequence). CDR3 nucleotides: TGCCAGGGTGGGGACACAGATACGCAGTATTTT. Protein sequence: CQGGDTDTQYF.

The chain combines TRBV6-2 or TRBV6-3 with TRBJ2-4; D remains ambiguous. There are 12 residues in the CDR3. Trimming stripped 6 bases from V and 1 base from J, with 4 bases between. Germline values: CDR1 MNHEY, CDR2 SVGEGT. Here the CDR3 reads CASSQAKNIQYF. The CDR3 DNA reads as TGTGCCAGCAGCCAGGCCAAAAACATTCAGTACTTC.

This chain connects TRBV5-6 to TRBJ2-5, with TRBD2 matching over 10 bases. Germline CDR1 and CDR2: SGHDT and YYEEEE. With V trimmed by 3 bases and J by 4 bases, 12 bases remained unmatched. The CDR3 contains 17 residues. Written as DNA, the CDR3 is TGTGCCAGCAGCTGGGGGACTAGCGCCTCGGTGGGAGAGACCCAGTACTTC. Encoded protein: CASSWGTSASVGETQYF.

This clonotype showed up just a few times. The chain links TRBV5-1 to TRBJ2-3; D gene uncertain. Germline V CDR1 and CDR2: SGHRS, YFSETQ. V was cut by 0 bases and J by 2 bases, with 7 bases left in between. This CDR3 is built from 14 residues. The CDR3 DNA reads as TGCGCCAGCAGCTTGGACCTGGTCACAGATACGCAGTATTTT. It is translated as CASSLDLVTDTQYF.

This clonotype was picked up a small number of times. The V and J genes are TRBV12-3 or TRBV12-4 and TRBJ2-5; D may be TRBD1 (6 bases). The CDR3 runs 16 residues. V dropped 5 bases and J dropped 4 bases, with 20 bases sitting between them. The CDR3 loop reads CASSPTPTGSGETQYF. For the CDR3, the DNA is TGTGCCAGCAGTCCAACCCCCACAGGGAGTGGAGAGACCCAGTACTTC.

Only a few counts were recorded for this clonotype. The chain employs TRBV30 and TRBJ2-1; TRBD2 aligns across 10 bases. This CDR3 has 14 amino acids. Trimming cost V 8 bases and J 8 bases; bases outside gene matches: 12. Germline CDR1 GTSNPN, CDR2 SVGIG (reference sequence). CDR3 in amino acids: CAGRSSGRLHEQFF. DNA of the CDR3: TGTGCCGGTCGCTCTAGCGGGAGATTGCATGAGCAGTTCTTC.

The rearrangement links TRBV20-1 to TRBJ1-5; TRBD1 matches at 7 bases. The CDR3 extends over 14 amino acids. In germline, CDR1 is DFQATT, CDR2 SNEGSKA (reference sequence). The V and J ends lost 6 bases and 0 bases, in that order; junction bases with no gene match: 5. The CDR3 sequence is CSARDRISNQPQHF. The DNA of the CDR3 is TGCAGTGCCCGGGACAGAATTAGCAATCAGCCCCAGCATTTT.

The rearrangement joins TRBV6-5 to TRBJ2-3; D gene uncertain. CDR1 and CDR2 (germline): MNHEY, SVGAGI. This CDR3 is 12 amino acids long. V was pared by 6 bases and J by 6 bases, with 10 bases between. The CDR3 reads CASSPTRDTQYF. CDR3 nucleotides: TGTGCCAGCAGCCCGACTCGGGATACGCAGTATTTT.

This clonotype is labeled large. V usage is TRBV11-2 and J usage is TRBJ2-1; D remains unclear. The length of the CDR3 is 13 residues. V was shortened by 8 bases and J by 7 bases, with 15 bases between the two germline ends. The germline CDR1 and CDR2 sequences are SGHAT and FQNNGV. The CDR3: CASAETGLNEQFF. The CDR3 DNA follows: TGTGCCAGCGCAGAGACGGGTTTAAATGAGCAGTTCTTC.

The V call is TRBV5-1, the J call TRBJ2-7; TRBD1 matches at 10 bases. V trimming: 3 bases; J trimming: 6 bases; junction bases outside the gene matches: 6. The germline V gene encodes CDR1 SGHRS and CDR2 YFSETQ. This CDR3 has 14 residues. CDR3 region: CASSSTGGSGEQYF. The CDR3 DNA is TGCGCCAGCAGCTCGACAGGGGGCTCCGGCGAGCAGTACTTC.

There are a few counts of this clonotype. The J gene is TRBJ1-2, the V gene TRBV7-2; D is ambiguous. The V gene's germline CDR1 is SGHTA and CDR2 FQGNSA. The CDR3 covers 13 residues. Trimming removed 1 base from V and 4 bases from J, with 7 bases in between. CDR3 sequence reads: CASSLEAPYGYTF. Here the CDR3 DNA reads TGTGCCAGCAGCTTAGAGGCCCCCTATGGCTACACCTTC.